The entry below gives a single T cell receptor beta chain sequence along with its context. The CDR3 is made up of 15 amino acids. Germline V gene data show CDR1 as SGHTA and CDR2 as FQGNSA. Trimming took 0 bases from V and 4 from J, leaving 13 bases between them. A Seattle source enrolled patients during active infection and followed them longitudinally. Source study methods: From reference gene primer amplification, estimates of nucleated cell counts were derived. Profiling relied on immunoSEQ multiplex PCR, and the TCRdb table lists in-frame clones only, not all of them. V and J calls and clone size are given by that table; D and trimming were obtained from the DNA. The repertoire holds more than 200,000 clones, with more than 75% as singletons. This sample is drawn from a study of blood T cell repertoires in COVID-19. Study in general: The origin of the acute and convalescent COVID-19 samples was the United States, Italy and Spain. T cells, B-cell-depleted T cells, or PBMCs supplied cDNA or gDNA.

The receptor's source is a woman in her sixties or seventies with COVID-19, enrolled during active disease. The rearrangement uses TRBV7-2 and TRBJ2-7; possible D gene TRBD2, 5 bases. The sequenced material came from peripheral blood. CDR3 residues: CASSLASGSIYEQYF. The CDR3, as DNA: TGTGCCAGCAGCTTAGCGTCGGGGAGTATTTACGAGCAGTACTTC.